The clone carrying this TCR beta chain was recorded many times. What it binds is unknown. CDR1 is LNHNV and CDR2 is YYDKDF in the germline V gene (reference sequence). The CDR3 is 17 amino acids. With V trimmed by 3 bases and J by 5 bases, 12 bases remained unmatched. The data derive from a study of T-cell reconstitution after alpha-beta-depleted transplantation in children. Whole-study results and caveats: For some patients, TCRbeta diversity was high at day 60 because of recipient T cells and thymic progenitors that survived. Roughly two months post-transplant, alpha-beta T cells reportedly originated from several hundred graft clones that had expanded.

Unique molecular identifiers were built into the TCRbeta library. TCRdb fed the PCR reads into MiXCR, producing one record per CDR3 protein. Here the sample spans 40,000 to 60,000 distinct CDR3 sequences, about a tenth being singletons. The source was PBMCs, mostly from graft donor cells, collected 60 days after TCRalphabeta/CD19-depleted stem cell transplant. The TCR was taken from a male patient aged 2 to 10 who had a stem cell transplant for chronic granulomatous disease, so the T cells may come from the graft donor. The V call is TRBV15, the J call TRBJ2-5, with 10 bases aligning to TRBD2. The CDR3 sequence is CATSRIKAGGPRETQYF. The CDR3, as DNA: TGTGCCACCAGCAGGATAAAAGCGGGAGGGCCTAGGGAGACCCAGTACTTC.